These T cell receptor beta chains were read from a single sample in a study of blood T cells in healthy people across ages. TCRdb recomputed calls from the 5' RACE reads with MiXCR, one row per CDR3 protein. This table holds 550,000 to 750,000 distinct CDR3 sequences, roughly 21% found once. Sequenced sample: blood. The receptors here all came from a man in his 70s in good health. Both conserved end residues are part of each CDR3. The order of the fields is J gene, clone size, V gene, D gene, CDR3 protein, CDR3 DNA. The D gene is left open where the match is weak. Part of the rows lack a size; the others show once, few, many or a class for expanded clones.

TRBJ2-1 many TRBV4-1 NA CASSRTDGGQGDNEQFF TGCGCCAGCAGCCGCACAGACGGGGGCCAAGGTGACAATGAGCAGTTCTTC
TRBJ2-1 NA TRBV7-3 NA CASSLTGYSYNEQFF TGTGCCAGCAGCCTTACAGGATACTCCTACAATGAGCAGTTCTTC
TRBJ1-2 NA TRBV4-3 TRBD1 CASSQDQGGGWLGYTF TGCGCCAGCAGCCAAGATCAGGGGGGAGGCTGGCTTGGCTACACCTTC
TRBJ2-5 NA TRBV10-3 TRBD1 CAISADRGETQYF TGTGCCATCAGTGCGGACAGGGGAGAGACCCAGTACTTC
TRBJ2-3 many TRBV21-1 NA CASSTGQAEDTQYF TGTGCCAGCAGCACCGGACAGGCGGAGGATACGCAGTATTTT
TRBJ2-3 few TRBV11-2 NA CASSLGGARDTQYF TGTGCCAGCAGCCTTGGGGGGGCTCGAGATACGCAGTATTTT
TRBJ2-5 many TRBV5-1 TRBD1 CASSNRDRGVETQYF TGCGCCAGCAGCAACCGGGACAGGGGTGTAGAGACCCAGTACTTC
TRBJ2-1 NA TRBV12-3/TRBV12-4 NA CASSLGGGGSNEQFF TGTGCCAGCAGTTTAGGAGGCGGGGGCTCCAATGAGCAGTTCTTC
TRBJ2-5 NA TRBV18 NA CASSSEQGLQETQYF TGTGCCAGCTCATCCGAACAGGGACTCCAAGAGACCCAGTACTTC
TRBJ2-6 NA TRBV5-1 NA CAGSLRSVQLGANVLTF TGCGCCGGCAGCCTGAGGTCCGTGCAGCTTGGGGCCAACGTCCTGACTTTC
TRBJ2-5 many TRBV5-1 TRBD2 CASSPGTTQETQYF TGCGCCAGCAGCCCAGGGACTACGCAAGAGACCCAGTACTTC